The entry that follows covers one T cell receptor beta chain sequence. The antigen is undetermined. The source of the sample is a study of radiotherapy plus CTLA-4 blockade in lung cancer. The CDR3 consists of 14 residues. V was clipped by 2 bases and J by 2 bases, with 10 bases between them. Germline V CDR1 and CDR2: MDHEN, SYDVKM. Study observations and caveats: After radiotherapy and ipilimumab, tumor-derived clones expanded in peripheral blood.

Sequenced by immunoSEQ multiplex PCR; TCRdb stores in-frame clones only, minus some. The sample shows tens of thousands of clones, roughly two thirds of them seen only once. V is TRBV28 and J is TRBJ2-7; the D gene is possibly TRBD2 (5 bases). The clonotype originates from a human donor with non-small cell lung cancer who had a complete response to radiotherapy plus ipilimumab. Source: peripheral blood, taken from a patient treated with radiotherapy plus ipilimumab. For the CDR3, the DNA is TGTGCCAGCAGTTTACTGCGGGCCCCCTACGAGCAGTACTTC. Amino acids: CASSLLRAPYEQYF.